Described below is a single T cell receptor beta chain sequence and its context. What it binds is unknown. This sample stems from a study of post-analysis software for immune sequencing data. Study outcomes and limitations: Batch-matched samples strongly co-clustered by F measure. Controls significantly exceeded multiple sclerosis patients in normalized Chao1 diversity. Relative to controls, patients had five TRBV segments at higher frequency, with TRBV5-6, TRBV5-1 and TRBV20-1 among these.

Sequencing libraries made from TCR beta cDNA carried unique molecular identifiers. Input amounts of 1 to 10 million T cells were used. These gave roughly 0.5 million cDNA molecules, so each molecule approximated one T cell. TCRdb ran MiXCR on the PCR reads and lists one entry per CDR3 protein. The sample shows about half a million distinct CDR3 sequences, about a third of them seen only once. The CDR3 spans 16 residues. With 2 bases removed from V and 1 base from J, the gap between germline ends came to 12 bases. The germline gives CDR1 KGHSH, CDR2 LQKENI. The sequencing input was blood. The TCR comes from a girl aged 2-17 years with multiple sclerosis. V is TRBV18 and J is TRBJ1-5; D possibly corresponds to TRBD1 (6 bases). In DNA form, the CDR3 reads TGTGCCAGCTCACCATTCAGGGGAAAAAGCAATCAGCCCCAGCATTTT. This gives the protein CASSPFRGKSNQPQHF.